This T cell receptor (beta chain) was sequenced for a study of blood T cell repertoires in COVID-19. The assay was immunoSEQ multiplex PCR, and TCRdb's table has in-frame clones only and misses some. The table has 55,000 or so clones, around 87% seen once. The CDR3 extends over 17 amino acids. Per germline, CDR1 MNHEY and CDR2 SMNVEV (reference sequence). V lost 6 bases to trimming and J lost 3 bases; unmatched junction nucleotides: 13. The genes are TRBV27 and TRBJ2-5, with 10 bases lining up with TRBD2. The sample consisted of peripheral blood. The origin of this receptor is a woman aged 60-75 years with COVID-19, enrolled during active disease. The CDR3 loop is CASRPKRGLAGEETQYF. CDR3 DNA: TGTGCCAGCAGACCAAAACGGGGTCTAGCGGGAGAAGAGACCCAGTACTTC.